The 19 T cell receptor beta chains listed next were all sequenced from one sample in a study of identical twins. TCRdb processed the 5' RACE reads anew with MiXCR; each CDR3 protein has one entry. The data hold over 250,000 distinct CDR3 sequences, with roughly 9.8% observed a single time. These sequences were also reported in another study, on yellow fever vaccine responses in identical twins.

Sequenced input: CD8+ T cells sorted from blood. The receptors originated from a woman under 30 in good health.

V gene TRBV6-6 combines with J gene TRBJ1-6; D is possibly TRBD1 (5 bases). The CDR3 extends over 14 amino acids. From germline, CDR1 is MNHNY and CDR2 SVGAGI (reference sequence). Trimming cost V 7 bases and J 5 bases, with 12 bases left between them. CDR3 bases: TGTGCCAGCAACCCAGGGAGCAATAATTCACCCCTCCACTTT. As protein: CASNPGSNNSPLHF.

V usage is TRBV9 and J usage is TRBJ2-3; D is ambiguous. This CDR3 spans 14 amino acids. V was clipped by 2 bases and J by 0 bases, with 7 bases between them. Germline CDR1 and CDR2: SGDLS and YYNGEE. CDR3 protein: CASSVLGSTDTQYF. Here the CDR3 DNA reads TGTGCCAGCAGCGTTTTAGGCAGCACAGATACGCAGTATTTT.

There are a few counts of this clonotype. The V gene is TRBV4-3, the J gene TRBJ2-7, with 7 bases identical to TRBD2. V lost 0 bases and J lost 2; bases outside the gene matches: 10. The length of the CDR3 is 17 residues. Germline V gene sequence: CDR1 LGHNA, CDR2 YSLEER. CDR3: CASSQDFYDGGTYEQYF. DNA for the CDR3: TGCGCCAGCAGCCAAGATTTCTATGACGGGGGGACCTACGAGCAGTACTTC.

V is TRBV6-1 and J is TRBJ2-7, with a possible D match to TRBD1 (5 bases). CDR3 length equals 14 residues. Between the trimmed V and J ends, which lost 9 bases and 2 bases, there was a span of 17 bases. CDR1 is MNHNS, CDR2 SASEGT, per germline. DNA for the CDR3: TGTGCCAGTCAGGTCCAGGTCAGGGCCTACGAGCAGTACTTC. It translates to CASQVQVRAYEQYF.

For this clonotype: The germline gene is not matched at one end of the junction; a read error may be the cause. The chain is built from TRBV7-3 and TRBJ1-1, with D perhaps TRBD1 (6 bases). Germline CDR1 reads SGHTA; CDR2 reads FQGTGA. The CDR3 is made up of 16 amino acids. DNA of the CDR3: TGTGCCAGCAGCTTGGGAAGGGCAGGGGTGAACACTGAAGTTTTCTTT. Translated, it gives CASSLGRAGVNTEVFF.

V is TRBV24-1 and J is TRBJ1-3; no clear D gene. CDR1 KGHDR and CDR2 SFDVKD come from the germline V gene. With 5 bases removed from V and 4 bases from J, the gap between germline ends came to 8 bases. CDR3 length: 13 amino acids. CDR3 sequence reads: CATSGSRGNTIYF. In DNA form, the CDR3 reads TGTGCCACCAGTGGAAGTAGGGGAAACACCATATATTTT.

This chain connects TRBV4-1 to TRBJ2-1; D remains ambiguous. The CDR3 loop spans 13 amino acids. V was clipped by 6 bases and J by 5 bases, with 11 bases between them. The germline gives CDR1 MGHRA, CDR2 YSYEKL. CDR3 in amino acids: CASRPTGNNEQFF. The CDR3 DNA reads TGCGCCAGCAGACCGACCGGTAACAATGAGCAGTTCTTC.

This clonotype was seen ten or more times. V usage is TRBV29-1 and J usage is TRBJ2-7; D call uncertain. With 4 bases removed from V and 7 bases from J, the gap between germline ends came to 8 bases. The CDR3 sequence is 10 residues long. Looked up from germline, CDR1 is SQVTM and CDR2 is ANQGSEA. The DNA for the CDR3 is TGCAGCGTTGGCTCAAGGGAGCAGTACTTC. Protein: CSVGSREQYF.

The chain joins TRBV12-3 or TRBV12-4 to TRBJ2-1; the D gene is possibly TRBD2 (7 bases). V was trimmed by 6 bases and J by 4 bases, leaving 19 bases between them. The CDR3 length is 16 residues. The CDR3, as DNA: TGTGCCAGCAGCAGCTACCATGAGGGGGGGTACAATGAGCAGTTCTTC. Translated: CASSSYHEGGYNEQFF.

This clonotype came up many times. The V gene is TRBV24-1, the J gene TRBJ2-2; TRBD1 agrees at 7 bases. The ends lost 7 bases at V and 0 bases at J; junction bases unmatched: 1. This CDR3 spans 14 amino acids. Germline V gene sequence: CDR1 KGHDR, CDR2 SFDVKD. Here the CDR3 DNA reads TGTGCCACCAGGCAGGGGGCGAACACCGGGGAGCTGTTTTTT. Protein sequence: CATRQGANTGELFF.

Only a few counts were recorded for this clonotype. The chain couples TRBV6-1 to TRBJ2-7, with D perhaps TRBD1 or TRBD2 (5 bases each). The CDR3 extends over 15 amino acids. Trimming pared 5 bases from V and 0 bases from J, leaving 14 bases between. Germline lookup yields CDR1 MNHNS and CDR2 SASEGT. The CDR3 DNA follows: TGTGCCAGCAGTATCCGGGACGGGGTCTCCTACGAGCAGTACTTC. Protein: CASSIRDGVSYEQYF.

DNA of the CDR3: TGTGCCAGCAGCCGCGGGGGTGACACAGATACGCAGTATTTT. It yields the protein CASSRGGDTDTQYF. V is TRBV6-4 and J is TRBJ2-3; 7 bases line up with TRBD2. Germline assignment: CDR1 MRHNA and CDR2 SNTAGT. Losses at the gene ends were 6 bases for V and 2 bases for J; bases not matched to a gene: 5. The CDR3 extends over 14 amino acids.

The rearrangement uses TRBV19 and TRBJ2-7, with D possibly being TRBD1 (7 bases). The CDR3 spans 11 residues. CDR1 and CDR2 (germline): LNHDA, SQIVND (reference sequence). V was cut by 11 bases and J by 2 bases, with 10 bases left in between. CDR3 sequence: CAAGQTYEQYF. CDR3 in DNA: TGTGCCGCGGGACAGACCTACGAGCAGTACTTC.

Note on this clonotype: This sequence may be a read error, since a much larger clone differs from it by one base. This chain uses TRBV29-1 with TRBJ2-7; D is possibly TRBD2 (5 bases). Trimming took 6 bases from V and 5 from J, leaving 11 bases between them. This CDR3 contains 11 residues. The germline gives CDR1 SQVTM, CDR2 ANQGSEA. The CDR3 DNA follows: TGCAGCGTGGTACGGGGAAACGAGCAGTACTTC. This translates into CSVVRGNEQYF.

This clonotype has a count of ten or more. The chain recombines TRBV7-2 with TRBJ2-7; D might be TRBD1 (6 bases). The germline V and J ends were trimmed by 1 base and 0 bases, with 7 bases remaining between them. Looked up from germline, CDR1 is SGHTA and CDR2 is FQGNSA. The CDR3 sequence is 14 residues long. As DNA, the CDR3 is TGTGCCAGCAGCTTAGAACAGGGCTCCTACGAGCAGTACTTC. Encoded protein: CASSLEQGSYEQYF. The variable domain in full, with the rest retrieved from reference TRBV7-2 and TRBJ2-7, is GAGVSQSPSNKVTEKGKDVELRCDPISGHTALYWYRQSLGQGLEFLIYFQGNSAPDKSGLPSDRFSAERTGGSVSTLTIQRTQQEDSAVYLCASSLEQGSYEQYFGPGTRLTVT.

In its sample, this clonotype was seen many times. The chain couples TRBV7-8 to TRBJ2-3; tentatively, D is TRBD1 (6 bases). CDR3 size: 14 residues. Germline CDR1 SGHVS, CDR2 FQNEAQ. V was trimmed by 0 bases and J by 9 bases, leaving 13 bases between them. Written as DNA, the CDR3 is TGTGCCAGCAGCTTAGCCCGAGGGGGTGACACGCAGTATTTT. Its protein product is CASSLARGGDTQYF. The entire variable domain, with the rest obtained from reference TRBV7-8 and TRBJ2-3, is as follows: GAGVSQSPRYKVAKRGQDVALRCDPISGHVSLFWYQQALGQGPEFLTYFQNEAQLDKSGLPSDRFFAERPEGSVSTLKIQRTQQEDSAVYLCASSLARGGDTQYFGPGTRLTVL.

This clonotype was seen repeatedly, ten times or more. This rearrangement joins TRBV5-6 to TRBJ1-2, with no clear D. Germline V gives CDR1 SGHDT, CDR2 YYEEEE. Trimming left V 0 bases short and J 1 base short, with 10 bases between. The CDR3 contains 15 residues. The CDR3 loop is CASSLGSTFNYGYTF. CDR3 in DNA: TGTGCCAGCAGCTTGGGATCGACCTTTAACTATGGCTACACCTTC.

There are many counts of this clonotype. The chain carries TRBV4-2 and TRBJ2-1; 14 positions match TRBD2. Trimming at V came to 1 base and at J to 5 bases, leaving 7 bases not matched to a gene. Germline V gives CDR1 LGHNA, CDR2 YNFKEQ. The CDR3 is made up of 18 amino acids. CDR3 sequence (DNA): TGTGCCAGCAGCCAAGGACTAGCGGGGGGGCTCATCCACAATGAGCAGTTCTTC. Translated: CASSQGLAGGLIHNEQFF.

This clonotype was detected many times. The V gene is TRBV7-2, the J gene TRBJ2-7; 10 bases are a match to TRBD2. CDR1 and CDR2 (germline): SGHTA, FQGNSA. J lost 3 bases, V lost 2 bases, and 7 bases had no gene match. The CDR3 consists of 16 residues. DNA for the CDR3: TGTGCCAGCAGCTTATTTGAGCGGGAGGGAAACTACGAGCAGTACTTC. Encoded protein: CASSLFEREGNYEQYF.